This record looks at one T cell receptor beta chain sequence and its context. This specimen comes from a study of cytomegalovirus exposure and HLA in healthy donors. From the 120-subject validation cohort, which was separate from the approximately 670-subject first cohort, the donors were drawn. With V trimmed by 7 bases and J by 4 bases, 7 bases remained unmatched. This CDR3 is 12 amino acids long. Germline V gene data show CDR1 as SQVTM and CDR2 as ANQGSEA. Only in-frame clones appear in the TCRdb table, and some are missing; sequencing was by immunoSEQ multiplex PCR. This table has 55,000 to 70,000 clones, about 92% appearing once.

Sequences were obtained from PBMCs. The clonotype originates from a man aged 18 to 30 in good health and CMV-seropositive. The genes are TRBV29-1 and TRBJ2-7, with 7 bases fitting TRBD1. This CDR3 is CSGRDSGYEQYF. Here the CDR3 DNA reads TGCAGCGGCCGGGACAGTGGGTACGAGCAGTACTTC.